This TCR beta chain was sequenced in a study of regulatory T cells in long-lasting Graves disease. A remark on this clonotype: What it recognizes is unknown.

Time point here: persistent/refractory GD, antithyroid drugs over 5 years with positive TRAb. Preparation of the TCR library used RNA extracted from PBMCs. Patients met American Thyroid Association criteria for Graves' disease. Regarding the study as a whole: Persistent disease was associated with favored TRBV28 usage and with favored use of TRBJ1-2 and TRBJ2-5. Those with persistent disease had in common more public clonotypes (roughly 3,000) than new patients (approximately 970).

Libraries of TCR beta came from iRepertoire HTBI primers plus Arm-PCR of CDR3 regions. A single record per CDR3 protein comes from TCRdb applying MiXCR to the multiplex PCR reads. This sample has 650,000 to 700,000 distinct CDR3 sequences, with 30% found just once. Between the trimmed V and J ends, which lost 5 bases and 4 bases, there was a span of 12 bases. This CDR3 has 13 residues. The germline V gene has CDR1 MGHDK and CDR2 SYGVNS. The gene calls are TRBV25-1 and TRBJ2-7; D is ambiguous. Here the sequenced sample was peripheral blood mononuclear cells (PBMCs), taken when the disease was refractory, from a patient treated with antithyroid drugs. The TCR sequence derives from a female donor with Graves disease. The CDR3 DNA is TGTGCCAGCAGTTCGGTGGACGCATACGAGCAGTACTTC. Translating it yields CASSSVDAYEQYF.